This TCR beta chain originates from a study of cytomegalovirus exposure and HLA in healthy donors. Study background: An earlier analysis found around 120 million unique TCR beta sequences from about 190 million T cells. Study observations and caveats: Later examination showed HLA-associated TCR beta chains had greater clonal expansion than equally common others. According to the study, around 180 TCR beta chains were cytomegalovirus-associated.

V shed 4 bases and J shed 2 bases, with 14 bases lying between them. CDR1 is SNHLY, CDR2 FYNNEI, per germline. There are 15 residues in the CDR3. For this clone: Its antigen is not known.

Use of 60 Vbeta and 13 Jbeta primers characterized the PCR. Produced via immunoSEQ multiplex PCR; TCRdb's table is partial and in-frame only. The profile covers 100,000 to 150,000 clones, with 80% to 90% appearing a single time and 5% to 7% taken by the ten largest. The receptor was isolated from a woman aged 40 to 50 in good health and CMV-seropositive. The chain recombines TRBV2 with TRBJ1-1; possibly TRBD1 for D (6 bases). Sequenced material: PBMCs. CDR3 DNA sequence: TGTGCCAGCAGTGCCCCGGGACACAAAAACACTGAAGCTTTCTTT. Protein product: CASSAPGHKNTEAFF.